This is a list of T cell receptor beta chains from one sample in a study of CD8 T cells in Susac syndrome. TCRdb used MiXCR to reprocess the immunoSEQ multiplex PCR reads, holding one entry per CDR3 protein. Of 250,000 to 300,000 distinct CDR3 sequences in the sample, 65% to 90% were seen once. The sample taken for sequencing was CD8+ T cells from PBMCs. Every receptor here comes from a human donor with multiple sclerosis. CDR3s include the opening cysteine and the closing phenylalanine or tryptophan. A D gene is named only where the DNA matches it firmly. Clone size is stated in some rows and not others, as once, few, many or a class when expanded.

V gene	D gene	clone size	CDR3 length	J gene	CDR3 protein	CDR3 DNA
TRBV6-2/TRBV6-3	.	.	19	TRBJ2-3	CASSTHTQIVAAYTDTQYF	TGTGCCAGCAGCACCCATACTCAAATAGTAGCGGCCTACACAGATACGCAGTATTTT
TRBV19	TRBD2	.	15	TRBJ2-1	CASWGLAGSYNEQFF	TGTGCCAGTTGGGGACTAGCGGGATCCTACAATGAGCAGTTCTTC
TRBV6-5	TRBD2	.	15	TRBJ2-1	CASRPLAGGYNEQFF	TGTGCCAGCAGGCCACTAGCGGGAGGCTACAATGAGCAGTTCTTC
TRBV29-1	.	.	11	TRBJ1-2	CSVAQVYGYTF	TGCAGCGTTGCCCAAGTGTATGGCTACACCTTC
TRBV23-1	.	once	12	TRBJ2-7	CASSQISPEQYF	TGCGCCAGCAGTCAAATTTCGCCCGAGCAGTACTTC
TRBV5-4	TRBD2	once	17	TRBJ2-1	CASSLGLAGDSYNEQFF	TGTGCCAGCAGCTTGGGACTAGCGGGAGACTCCTACAATGAGCAGTTCTTC
TRBV7-2	.	few	12	TRBJ2-2	CASSSETGELFF	TGTGCCAGCAGCTCGGAGACCGGGGAGCTGTTTTTT
TRBV14	TRBD2	.	15	TRBJ2-1	CASSPGGRHGNEQFF	TGTGCCAGCAGCCCAGGCGGGAGACATGGAAATGAGCAGTTCTTC
TRBV24-1	TRBD2	.	14	TRBJ2-1	CATSGTSGYNEQFF	TGTGCCACCTCCGGGACTAGTGGCTACAATGAGCAGTTCTTC
TRBV13	.	.	17	TRBJ1-4	CASSSGPGVEGNEKLFF	TGTGCCAGCAGCTCAGGCCCTGGGGTCGAGGGTAATGAAAAACTGTTTTTT
TRBV12-3/TRBV12-4	TRBD2	.	14	TRBJ2-1	CASSRLAYYNEQFF	TGTGCCAGCAGCCGACTAGCGTACTACAATGAGCAGTTCTTC
TRBV4-2	TRBD2	.	17	TRBJ2-5	CASSQGGSGRLLETQYF	TGTGCCAGCAGCCAAGGGGGTAGCGGGAGACTTTTAGAGACCCAGTACTTC
TRBV12-3/TRBV12-4	TRBD1	.	14	TRBJ1-4	CASSPRGLVEKLFF	TGTGCCAGCAGCCCCAGGGGGCTCGTTGAAAAACTGTTTTTT
TRBV5-5	TRBD1	.	18	TRBJ1-1	CASSSPDRVSLGNTEAFF	TGTGCCAGCAGCTCCCCGGACAGGGTTAGTTTAGGAAACACTGAAGCTTTCTTT
TRBV30	.	.	12	TRBJ1-1	CAWSVVGSEAFF	TGTGCCTGGAGTGTAGTGGGTTCTGAAGCTTTCTTT
TRBV7-9	.	.	12	TRBJ2-1	CASSLAKYEQFF	TGTGCCAGCAGCTTAGCGAAGTATGAGCAGTTCTTC
TRBV28	.	.	14	TRBJ1-1	CASSRTPGYTEAFF	TGTGCCAGCAGCCGGACACCTGGGTACACTGAAGCTTTCTTT
TRBV11-1	TRBD1	.	15	TRBJ1-2	CASSLTPGTGTGYTF	TGTGCCAGCAGCTTAACCCCCGGGACAGGGACCGGCTACACCTTC
TRBV19	.	.	14	TRBJ1-1	CASSEGTVNTEAFF	TGTGCCAGTAGCGAAGGGACGGTGAACACTGAAGCTTTCTTT
TRBV20-1	.	.	19	TRBJ2-2	CSARGGRDKPIFNTGELFF	TGCAGTGCTAGAGGGGGACGGGACAAACCGATCTTTAACACCGGGGAGCTGTTTTTT
TRBV13	.	.	13	TRBJ2-3	CASSLPGADTQYF	TGTGCCAGCAGCCTTCCAGGGGCAGATACGCAGTATTTT
TRBV2	TRBD2	.	15	TRBJ2-1	CASGGAGGPYNEQFF	TGTGCCAGCGGGGGTGCGGGAGGGCCGTACAATGAGCAGTTCTTC